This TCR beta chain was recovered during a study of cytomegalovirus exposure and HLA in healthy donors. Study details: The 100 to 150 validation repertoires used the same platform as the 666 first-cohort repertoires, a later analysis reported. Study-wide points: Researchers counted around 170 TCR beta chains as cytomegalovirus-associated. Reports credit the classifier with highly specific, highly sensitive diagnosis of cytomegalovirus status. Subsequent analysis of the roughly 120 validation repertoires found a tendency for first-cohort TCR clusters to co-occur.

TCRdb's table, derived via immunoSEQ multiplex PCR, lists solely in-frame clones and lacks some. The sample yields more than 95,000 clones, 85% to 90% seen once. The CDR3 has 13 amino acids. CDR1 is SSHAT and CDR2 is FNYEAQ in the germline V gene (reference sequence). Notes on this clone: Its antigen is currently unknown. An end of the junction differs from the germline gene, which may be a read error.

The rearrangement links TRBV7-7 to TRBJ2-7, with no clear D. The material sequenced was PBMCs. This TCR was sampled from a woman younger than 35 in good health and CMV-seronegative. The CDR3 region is CASSLSGYNEQYF. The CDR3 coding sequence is TGTGCTAGCAGCTTATCCGGGTATAACGAGCAGTACTTC.